This is a list of T cell receptor beta chains from one sample in a study of graft-versus-host responses after intestinal transplantation. These receptors have no identified antigens. Assay: immunoSEQ multiplex PCR; the TCRdb copy retains only in-frame clones and omits some. The table includes 45,000 to 65,000 clones, about 94% detected once. Sequences were derived from unstimulated CD4+ T cells sorted from spleen or lymph node cells, sampled before transplant. The source of these receptors is a human donor who was the organ donor for an intestinal transplant. Both conserved end residues are part of each CDR3. The D gene is left open where the match is weak. The size of a clone is reported for some rows only, either as once, few or many, or as a class for expanded clones.

cdr3_aa: CASSYGWEGGYGYTF
cdr3_nt: TGTGCCAGCAGTTACGGTTGGGAAGGGGGCTATGGCTACACCTTC
d_call: .
clone_size: .
j_call: TRBJ1-2
v_call: TRBV6-5

cdr3_aa: CASSPGGTGLNGNEQFF
cdr3_nt: TGCGCCAGCAGCCCCGGAGGGACAGGGCTGAACGGCAATGAGCAGTTCTTC
d_call: TRBD1
clone_size: .
j_call: TRBJ2-1
v_call: TRBV5-1

cdr3_aa: CASSLGGEQYF
cdr3_nt: TGCGCCAGCAGCTTAGGGGGCGAGCAGTACTTC
d_call: .
clone_size: once
j_call: TRBJ2-7
v_call: TRBV5-1

cdr3_aa: CASSQDLLPLNTEAFF
cdr3_nt: TGCGCCAGCAGCCAAGATTTGCTACCGTTGAACACTGAAGCTTTCTTT
d_call: .
clone_size: once
j_call: TRBJ1-1
v_call: TRBV4-3

cdr3_aa: CASSNRADTQYF
cdr3_nt: TGTGCCAGCAGCAACAGGGCAGATACGCAGTATTTT
d_call: .
clone_size: .
j_call: TRBJ2-3
v_call: TRBV21-1

cdr3_aa: CASSFPQGIGETQYF
cdr3_nt: TGTGCCAGCAGCTTCCCACAGGGGATCGGAGAGACCCAGTACTTC
d_call: .
clone_size: .
j_call: TRBJ2-5
v_call: TRBV12-1

cdr3_aa: CASSLTETDTQYF
cdr3_nt: TGTGCCAGCAGCTTAACGGAGACAGATACGCAGTATTTT
d_call: .
clone_size: .
j_call: TRBJ2-3
v_call: TRBV7-9

cdr3_aa: CAGNRVGNEKLFF
cdr3_nt: TGTGCCGGGAACAGGGTAGGAAACGAAAAACTGTTTTTT
d_call: .
clone_size: .
j_call: TRBJ1-4
v_call: TRBV2

cdr3_aa: CAISRDRDTDTQYF
cdr3_nt: TGTGCCATCAGTAGGGACAGGGACACAGATACGCAGTATTTT
d_call: TRBD1
clone_size: .
j_call: TRBJ2-3
v_call: TRBV10-3

cdr3_aa: CASSLRRKTYSPLHF
cdr3_nt: TGTGCCAGCAGCTTACGGCGCAAGACCTATTCACCCCTCCACTTT
d_call: .
clone_size: .
j_call: TRBJ1-6
v_call: TRBV11-1

cdr3_aa: CASSTGTGIEQYF
cdr3_nt: TGTGCCAGCAGCACCGGGACAGGGATCGAGCAGTACTTC
d_call: .
clone_size: .
j_call: TRBJ2-7
v_call: TRBV21-1

cdr3_aa: CAWRESGGYGYTF
cdr3_nt: TGTGCCTGGAGGGAGTCCGGCGGGTATGGCTACACCTTC
d_call: .
clone_size: .
j_call: TRBJ1-2
v_call: TRBV30

cdr3_aa: CASGKWAPNEQFF
cdr3_nt: TGTGCCAGCGGGAAGTGGGCGCCCAATGAGCAGTTCTTC
d_call: .
clone_size: .
j_call: TRBJ2-1
v_call: TRBV9

cdr3_aa: CASIHSITGELFF
cdr3_nt: TGTGCCAGCATCCACAGTATCACCGGGGAGCTGTTTTTT
d_call: .
clone_size: .
j_call: TRBJ2-2
v_call: TRBV6-5

cdr3_aa: CASSFADPYEQYF
cdr3_nt: TGTGCCAGCAGCTTCGCAGACCCCTACGAGCAGTACTTC
d_call: .
clone_size: .
j_call: TRBJ2-7
v_call: TRBV11-2

cdr3_aa: CSASRDSEAFF
cdr3_nt: TGCAGTGCTAGCCGGGACAGTGAAGCTTTCTTT
d_call: TRBD1
clone_size: .
j_call: TRBJ1-1
v_call: TRBV20-1

cdr3_aa: CASSLLVGGPSNEQFF
cdr3_nt: TGTGCCAGCAGCCTCCTCGTGGGGGGCCCCTCCAATGAGCAGTTCTTC
d_call: .
clone_size: .
j_call: TRBJ2-1
v_call: TRBV7-9

cdr3_aa: CASSVDNYGYTF
cdr3_nt: TGTGCCAGCAGCGTAGACAACTATGGCTACACCTTC
d_call: .
clone_size: few
j_call: TRBJ1-2
v_call: TRBV9

cdr3_aa: CASSLGTSGTYNEQFF
cdr3_nt: TGTGCCAGCAGCTTAGGAACTAGCGGGACATACAATGAGCAGTTCTTC
d_call: TRBD2
clone_size: .
j_call: TRBJ2-1
v_call: TRBV7-3

cdr3_aa: CASSPRTSGGTYNEQFF
cdr3_nt: TGTGCCAGCTCACCCCGGACTAGCGGGGGTACCTACAATGAGCAGTTCTTC
d_call: TRBD2
clone_size: once
j_call: TRBJ2-1
v_call: TRBV18

cdr3_aa: CASAIGTVNTEAFF
cdr3_nt: TGTGCCAGCGCGATAGGGACAGTGAACACTGAAGCTTTCTTT
d_call: TRBD1
clone_size: .
j_call: TRBJ1-1
v_call: TRBV6-6

cdr3_aa: CASSLPGLGGNEQFF
cdr3_nt: TGTGCCAGCAGCTTGCCGGGACTAGGGGGCAATGAGCAGTTCTTC
d_call: TRBD2
clone_size: .
j_call: TRBJ2-1
v_call: TRBV5-6

cdr3_aa: CASSRRGGTNEKLFF
cdr3_nt: TGTGCCAGCAGCCGAAGGGGTGGGACTAATGAAAAACTGTTTTTT
d_call: .
clone_size: .
j_call: TRBJ1-4
v_call: TRBV11-2

cdr3_aa: CASGLLTGGRGTYTEAFF
cdr3_nt: TGTGCTAGTGGTTTGCTCACTGGAGGCAGGGGCACGTACACTGAAGCTTTCTTT
d_call: .
clone_size: .
j_call: TRBJ1-1
v_call: TRBV12-5

cdr3_aa: CASSQVPARDHHIQYF
cdr3_nt: TGTGCCAGCAGCCAAGTTCCAGCGCGCGACCACCACATTCAGTACTTC
d_call: .
clone_size: .
j_call: TRBJ2-4
v_call: TRBV4-2

cdr3_aa: CASVTGVTNEKLFF
cdr3_nt: TGTGCCAGCGTCACAGGGGTAACTAATGAAAAACTGTTTTTT
d_call: TRBD1
clone_size: once
j_call: TRBJ1-4
v_call: TRBV6-1

cdr3_aa: CASSIGPTQYF
cdr3_nt: TGTGCCAGCAGTATCGGACCTACCCAGTACTTC
d_call: .
clone_size: .
j_call: TRBJ2-5
v_call: TRBV6-5

cdr3_aa: CASSVGTSGTDTQYF
cdr3_nt: TGTGCCAGCAGCGTAGGGACTAGCGGCACAGATACGCAGTATTTT
d_call: TRBD2
clone_size: .
j_call: TRBJ2-3
v_call: TRBV9

cdr3_aa: CASSLDIPSGANVLTF
cdr3_nt: TGCGCCAGCAGCTTGGACATCCCCTCTGGGGCCAACGTCCTGACTTTC
d_call: .
clone_size: few
j_call: TRBJ2-6
v_call: TRBV10-2

cdr3_aa: CASSYSEYRGQETQYF
cdr3_nt: TGTGCCAGCAGTTACTCGGAGTACAGGGGCCAAGAGACCCAGTACTTC
d_call: TRBD1
clone_size: .
j_call: TRBJ2-5
v_call: TRBV2

cdr3_aa: CASSTGQVLQETQYF
cdr3_nt: TGTGCCAGCAGCACCGGACAGGTCCTCCAAGAGACCCAGTACTTC
d_call: TRBD1
clone_size: once
j_call: TRBJ2-5
v_call: TRBV5-4

cdr3_aa: CASSGGAVNEQFF
cdr3_nt: TGTGCCAGTAGCGGGGGGGCTGTTAATGAGCAGTTCTTC
d_call: TRBD2
clone_size: .
j_call: TRBJ2-1
v_call: TRBV6-6

cdr3_aa: CASSADRDRLKSGGYTF
cdr3_nt: TGTGCCAGCAGCGCCGACCGGGACAGACTAAAATCTGGTGGCTACACCTTC
d_call: TRBD1
clone_size: .
j_call: TRBJ1-2
v_call: TRBV7-2

cdr3_aa: CASSTNWERNEQFF
cdr3_nt: TGTGCCAGCAGCACAAACTGGGAGCGCAATGAGCAGTTCTTC
d_call: .
clone_size: .
j_call: TRBJ2-1
v_call: TRBV5-4

cdr3_aa: CASSVLDERTNYEQYF
cdr3_nt: TGTGCCAGCAGCGTTTTGGACGAAAGGACTAACTACGAGCAGTACTTC
d_call: .
clone_size: .
j_call: TRBJ2-7
v_call: TRBV9

cdr3_aa: CASSQTDTDTQYF
cdr3_nt: TGTGCCAGCAGTCAGACAGACACAGATACGCAGTATTTT
d_call: .
clone_size: .
j_call: TRBJ2-3
v_call: TRBV7-3

cdr3_aa: CASSEEAGEYNEQFF
cdr3_nt: TGTGCCAGCAGTGAGGAAGCGGGGGAGTACAATGAGCAGTTCTTC
d_call: TRBD2
clone_size: .
j_call: TRBJ2-1
v_call: TRBV2

cdr3_aa: CASSVKSSNSNTGELFF
cdr3_nt: TGTGCCAGCAGCGTAAAGTCCTCCAACTCGAACACCGGGGAGCTGTTTTTT
d_call: .
clone_size: .
j_call: TRBJ2-2
v_call: TRBV9

cdr3_aa: CASSFTGGEAFF
cdr3_nt: TGTGCCAGCAGCTTTACAGGGGGGGAAGCTTTCTTT
d_call: TRBD1
clone_size: once
j_call: TRBJ1-1
v_call: TRBV4-2

cdr3_aa: CASSSQDRGIYQPQHF
cdr3_nt: TGTGCCAGTAGCTCCCAGGACAGGGGAATCTATCAGCCCCAGCATTTT
d_call: TRBD1
clone_size: .
j_call: TRBJ1-5
v_call: TRBV19

cdr3_aa: CASSVGLGENTGELFF
cdr3_nt: TGTGCCAGCAGCGTGGGGCTGGGGGAGAACACCGGGGAGCTGTTTTTT
d_call: .
clone_size: .
j_call: TRBJ2-2
v_call: TRBV9

cdr3_aa: CASSRDKYGYTF
cdr3_nt: TGTGCCAGCAGCAGGGATAAGTATGGCTACACCTTC
d_call: .
clone_size: .
j_call: TRBJ1-2
v_call: TRBV7-2

cdr3_aa: CASSQDHQRNYNEQFF
cdr3_nt: TGCGCCAGCAGCCAAGATCATCAGCGGAACTACAATGAGCAGTTCTTC
d_call: .
clone_size: .
j_call: TRBJ2-1
v_call: TRBV4-3

cdr3_aa: CASSLIGRGGVNEQFF
cdr3_nt: TGTGCCAGCAGCTTGATCGGCCGGGGGGGCGTAAATGAGCAGTTCTTC
d_call: TRBD2
clone_size: .
j_call: TRBJ2-1
v_call: TRBV11-2

cdr3_aa: CASSDIGALPSTDTQYF
cdr3_nt: TGTGCCAGCAGTGATATTGGGGCCCTCCCGTCCACAGATACGCAGTATTTT
d_call: .
clone_size: .
j_call: TRBJ2-3
v_call: TRBV6-1

cdr3_aa: CASRGAYTQYF
cdr3_nt: TGTGCCAGCAGGGGGGCGTATACGCAGTATTTT
d_call: .
clone_size: .
j_call: TRBJ2-3
v_call: TRBV6-1

cdr3_aa: CASSLDNLPNEKLFF
cdr3_nt: TGCGCCAGCAGCTTGGACAACCTCCCCAATGAAAAACTGTTTTTT
d_call: .
clone_size: .
j_call: TRBJ1-4
v_call: TRBV5-1

cdr3_aa: CASSIGRGSNQPQHF
cdr3_nt: TGTGCCAGTAGTATAGGCAGGGGAAGCAATCAGCCCCAGCATTTT
d_call: .
clone_size: .
j_call: TRBJ1-5
v_call: TRBV19

cdr3_aa: CASSETGTYNEQFF
cdr3_nt: TGTGCCAGCAGTGAGACAGGGACCTACAATGAGCAGTTCTTC
d_call: TRBD1
clone_size: .
j_call: TRBJ2-1
v_call: TRBV6-4

cdr3_aa: CASRAVDYEQYF
cdr3_nt: TGTGCCAGCAGAGCTGTGGATTACGAGCAGTACTTC
d_call: .
clone_size: .
j_call: TRBJ2-7
v_call: TRBV6-5

cdr3_aa: CASSLGADTQYF
cdr3_nt: TGCGCCAGCAGCTTGGGAGCAGATACGCAGTATTTT
d_call: .
clone_size: few
j_call: TRBJ2-3
v_call: TRBV5-1

cdr3_aa: CASSGLIHPYEQYF
cdr3_nt: TGTGCCAGTAGTGGGCTCATCCATCCCTACGAGCAGTACTTC
d_call: .
clone_size: .
j_call: TRBJ2-7
v_call: TRBV19

cdr3_aa: CASSTPGGVPYGYTF
cdr3_nt: TGTGCCAGTAGTACCCCCGGGGGAGTCCCCTATGGCTACACCTTC
d_call: .
clone_size: .
j_call: TRBJ1-2
v_call: TRBV19

cdr3_aa: CASSLGLGRTPYGYTF
cdr3_nt: TGTGCCAGCAGCTTGGGGCTGGGCAGAACTCCCTATGGCTACACCTTC
d_call: .
clone_size: .
j_call: TRBJ1-2
v_call: TRBV7-9

cdr3_aa: CASSPGTASNGYTF
cdr3_nt: TGTGCCAGTAGCCCCGGGACAGCCTCTAATGGCTACACCTTC
d_call: TRBD1
clone_size: .
j_call: TRBJ1-2
v_call: TRBV19

cdr3_aa: CASSRGTDTQYF
cdr3_nt: TGTGCCAGCAGTCGGGGGACAGATACGCAGTATTTT
d_call: .
clone_size: .
j_call: TRBJ2-3
v_call: TRBV27

cdr3_aa: CASSPRVRNTEAFF
cdr3_nt: TGTGCCAGCAGTCCTAGGGTTCGAAACACTGAAGCTTTCTTT
d_call: .
clone_size: .
j_call: TRBJ1-1
v_call: TRBV6-1

cdr3_aa: CASSMRGSPLHF
cdr3_nt: TGTGCCAGCTCAATGCGAGGATCACCCCTCCACTTT
d_call: .
clone_size: .
j_call: TRBJ1-6
v_call: TRBV18

cdr3_aa: CASSLQRVTEAFF
cdr3_nt: TGTGCCAGCAGCTTACAGAGGGTCACTGAAGCTTTCTTT
d_call: .
clone_size: .
j_call: TRBJ1-1
v_call: TRBV7-2